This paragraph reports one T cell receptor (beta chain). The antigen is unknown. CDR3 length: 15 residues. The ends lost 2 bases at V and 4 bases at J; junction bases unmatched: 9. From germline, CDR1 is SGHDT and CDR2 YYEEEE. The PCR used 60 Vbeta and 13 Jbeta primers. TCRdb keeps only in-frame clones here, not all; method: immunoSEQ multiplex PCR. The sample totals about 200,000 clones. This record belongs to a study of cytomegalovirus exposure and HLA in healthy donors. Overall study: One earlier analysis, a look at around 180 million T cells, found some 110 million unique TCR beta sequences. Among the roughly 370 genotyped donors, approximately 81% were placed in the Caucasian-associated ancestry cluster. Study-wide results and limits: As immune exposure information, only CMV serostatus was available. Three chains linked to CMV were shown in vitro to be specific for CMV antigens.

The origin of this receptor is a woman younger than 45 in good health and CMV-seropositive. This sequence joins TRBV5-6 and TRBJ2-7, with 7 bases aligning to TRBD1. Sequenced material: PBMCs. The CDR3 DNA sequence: TGTGCCAGCAGCTTAGAGGACAGGCCCAGGTACGAGCAGTACTTC. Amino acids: CASSLEDRPRYEQYF.